The T cell receptor beta chain described here comes from a study of blood T cell repertoires in COVID-19. Whole-study context: Samples came from the United States, Italy and Spain, spanning acute and convalescent COVID-19. The analysed material was cDNA or gDNA that came from T cells, B-cell-depleted T cells, or PBMCs.

This clone was seen a few times. In the original processing: Reference gene primer amplification gave nucleated cell count estimates. Libraries were prepared by immunoSEQ multiplex PCR; TCRdb keeps only in-frame clonotypes and omits some of them. The V and J calls and the clone size are those of that table, but D and trimming were determined from the DNA. The repertoire consists of around 120,000 clones, with more than 75% occurring once and the leading ten covering 25% to 35%. V gave up 6 bases and J gave up 4 bases; unmatched junction bases: 9. The CDR3 is 15 amino acids. Germline V lookup: CDR1 MNHEY, CDR2 SVGAGI.

The chain employs TRBV6-5 and TRBJ1-2, with 9 positions matching TRBD1. Specimen: peripheral blood. This TCR derives from a woman in her seventies with acute or convalescent COVID-19. Written as DNA, the CDR3 is TGTGCCAGCAGACCTACAGGGGGCCCTATCTATGGCTACACCTTC. The encoded protein is CASRPTGGPIYGYTF.